This TCR beta chain was documented in a study of OX40 agonist ivuxolimab in advanced cancers. Method: immunoSEQ multiplex PCR; TCRdb's copy keeps in-frame clones and lacks some. The sample has 51,000 or so clones; 79% are singletons. This TCR was recovered from an adult with an advanced solid tumor such as melanoma, head and neck, liver or kidney cancer. Sequenced material: CD4+ or CD8+ T cells sorted from blood, taken in a trial of the OX40 agonist ivuxolimab.

In DNA, the CDR3 is TGTGCCAGCAGTCAAACAGGGGTAAACACTGAAGCTTTCTTT. Translating it yields CASSQTGVNTEAFF. This rearrangement joins TRBV6-6 to TRBJ1-1; 7 nucleotides match TRBD1. The length of the CDR3 is 14 residues. Germline V gene sequence: CDR1 MNHNY, CDR2 SVGAGI (reference sequence). J lost 2 bases, V lost 5 bases, and 5 bases had no gene match.